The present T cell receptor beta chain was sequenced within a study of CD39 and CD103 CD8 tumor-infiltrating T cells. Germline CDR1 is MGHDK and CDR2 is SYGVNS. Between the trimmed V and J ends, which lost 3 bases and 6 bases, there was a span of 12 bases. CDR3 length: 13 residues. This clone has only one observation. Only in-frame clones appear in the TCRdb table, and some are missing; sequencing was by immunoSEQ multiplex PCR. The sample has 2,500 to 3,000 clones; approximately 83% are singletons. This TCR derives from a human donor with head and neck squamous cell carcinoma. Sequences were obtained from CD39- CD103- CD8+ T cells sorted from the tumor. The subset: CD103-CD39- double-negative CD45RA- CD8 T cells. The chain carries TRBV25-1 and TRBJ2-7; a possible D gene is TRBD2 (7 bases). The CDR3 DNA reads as TGTGCCAGCAGTGACCGGGGGGCCCGCGAGCAGTACTTC. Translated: CASSDRGAREQYF.